This entry lists 10 T cell receptor beta chains sequenced from one sample in a study of blood T cell repertoires in COVID-19. Data came from immunoSEQ multiplex PCR; TCRdb stores just in-frame clones and leaves some out. Of 100,000 to 110,000 clones in the sample, roughly 79% were seen once. The sequencing input was peripheral blood. The source of these receptors is a man between 65 and 85 years old with active or convalescent COVID-19.

The chain joins TRBV20-1 to TRBJ2-7; TRBD2 aligns across 9 bases. The germline CDR1 and CDR2 sequences are DFQATT and SNEGSKA (reference sequence). Trimming removed 5 bases from V and 2 bases from J; junction bases left unmatched: 16. This CDR3 spans 17 amino acids. CDR3 region: CSAGGTQEREAPYEQYF. The CDR3, as DNA: TGCAGTGCTGGTGGAACCCAGGAGCGGGAGGCCCCCTACGAGCAGTACTTC.

This clone was counted only a few times. The chain has TRBV3-1 (or the pseudogene TRBV3-2) and TRBJ2-5; 9 nucleotides agree with TRBD2. After removal of 7 bases from V and 2 bases from J, the junction contained 8 bases not matched to a gene. CDR3 size: 15 residues. Germline lookup yields CDR1 LGHDT and CDR2 YNNKEL (reference sequence). Here the CDR3 reads CASNPGLAGQETQYF. The CDR3, as DNA: TGTGCCAGCAACCCGGGGCTAGCGGGGCAAGAGACCCAGTACTTC.

This clone was counted a single time. The chain employs TRBV11-3 and TRBJ2-2; 11 nucleotides agree with TRBD1. J was trimmed by 5 bases and V by 5 bases; bases with no gene match: 4. Germline assignment: CDR1 SGHNT and CDR2 YENEEA. The CDR3 loop spans 15 amino acids. CDR3 protein: CASSLGQGATGELFF. CDR3 sequence (DNA): TGTGCCAGCAGCCTTGGACAGGGGGCAACCGGGGAGCTGTTTTTT.

The chain carries TRBV6-5 and TRBJ1-5, with 10 bases fitting TRBD1. Germline values: CDR1 MNHEY, CDR2 SVGAGI. Trimming took 2 bases from V and 4 from J; bases not matched to a gene: 5. This CDR3 has 16 residues. CDR3 in DNA: TGTGCCAGCAGTTACGGGGGGACAGGGGTAAATCAGCCCCAGCATTTT. This codes for CASSYGGTGVNQPQHF.

The rearrangement uses TRBV6-5 and TRBJ1-1; D remains ambiguous. This CDR3 region has 14 residues. Trimming cost V 5 bases and J 5 bases, with 15 bases left between them. Germline V gene lookup returns CDR1 MNHEY and CDR2 SVGAGI. The CDR3: CASSPRGERTEAFF. DNA of the CDR3: TGTGCCAGCAGTCCCCGAGGTGAGAGGACTGAAGCTTTCTTT.

The chain recombines TRBV6-6 with TRBJ1-5; 8 bases are shared with TRBD1. CDR3 length equals 15 residues. Germline CDR1 MNHNY, CDR2 SVGAGI (reference sequence). Trimming took 6 bases from V and 6 from J; bases not matched to a gene: 10. In DNA form, the CDR3 reads TGTGCCAGCAGCCCTCCTGACAGGGGAGTTCAGCCCCAGCATTTT. This sequence encodes CASSPPDRGVQPQHF.

CDR3 region: CASSLSGTPYEQYF. Written as DNA, the CDR3 is TGTGCCAGCAGCTTGAGCGGAACACCCTACGAGCAGTACTTC. This rearrangement joins TRBV7-9 to TRBJ2-7; perhaps TRBD2 as D (5 bases). The CDR3 is made up of 14 amino acids. Trimming cost V 3 bases and J 2 bases, with 11 bases left between them. CDR1 and CDR2 from the germline V gene are SEHNR and FQNEAQ (reference sequence). The full variable domain, completed using reference TRBV7-9 and TRBJ2-7, is DTGVSQNPRHKITKRGQNVTFRCDPISEHNRLYWYRQTLGQGPEFLTYFQNEAQLEKSRLLSDRFSAERPKGSFSTLEIQRTEQGDSAMYLCASSLSGTPYEQYFGPGTRLTVT.

This clone was observed a few times. Mismatch with germline at one junction end may stem from a read error. This chain joins TRBV5-1 and TRBJ1-3; 8 bases align to TRBD1. The CDR3 has 15 residues. Germline CDR1 SGHRS, CDR2 YFSETQ. The CDR3 nucleotides are TGCGCCAGCAGCTTACCAGGGGGCTCTAGAAACACCATATATTTT. Its translation is CASSLPGGSRNTIYF.

This clone was seen a few times. V is TRBV9 and J is TRBJ2-3, with 14 bases matching TRBD2. The germline CDR1 and CDR2 sequences are SGDLS and YYNGEE. The V and J ends lost 3 bases and 4 bases, in that order; junction bases with no gene match: 7. This CDR3 is 17 amino acids long. The CDR3 region has the DNA TGTGCCAGCAGCGCCCCGACTAGCGGGGGGGCCCCAGATACGCAGTATTTT. It is translated as CASSAPTSGGAPDTQYF.

This clone was seen once. The rearrangement links TRBV4-1 to TRBJ2-7, with 9 bases aligning to TRBD1. The CDR3 spans 19 residues. J gave up 4 bases and V 0 bases, and 16 bases lay outside the gene matches. Per germline, CDR1 MGHRA and CDR2 YSYEKL. CDR3 sequence reads: CASSQDYGQGIVRGYEQYF. The CDR3 nucleotides read TGCGCCAGCAGCCAAGATTACGGACAGGGGATTGTTAGAGGATACGAGCAGTACTTC.